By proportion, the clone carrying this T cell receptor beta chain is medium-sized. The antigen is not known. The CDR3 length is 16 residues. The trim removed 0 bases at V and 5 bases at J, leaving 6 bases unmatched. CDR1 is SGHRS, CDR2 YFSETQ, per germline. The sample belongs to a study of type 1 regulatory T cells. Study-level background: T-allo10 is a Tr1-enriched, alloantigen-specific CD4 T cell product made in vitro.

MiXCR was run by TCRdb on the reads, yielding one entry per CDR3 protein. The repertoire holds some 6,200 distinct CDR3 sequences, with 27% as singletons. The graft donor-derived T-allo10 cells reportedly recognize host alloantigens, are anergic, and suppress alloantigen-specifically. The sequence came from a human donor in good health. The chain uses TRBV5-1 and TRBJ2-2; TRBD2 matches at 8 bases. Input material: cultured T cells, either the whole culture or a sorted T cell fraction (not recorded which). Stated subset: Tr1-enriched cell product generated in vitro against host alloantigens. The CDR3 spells CASSLGAGVGTGELFF. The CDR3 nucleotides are TGCGCCAGCAGCTTGGGAGCGGGAGTAGGGACCGGGGAGCTGTTTTTT.